This TCR beta chain was identified in a study of cytomegalovirus exposure and HLA in healthy donors. Study-wide background: Previous work identified roughly 120 million unique TCR beta sequences from roughly 170 million T cells. Broader study findings: Among the most significant clusters, several appeared linked to common viral pathogens in a later analysis. Presence/absence results assume similar sequencing depth per donor, which may not hold.

PCR was performed using 60 Vbeta and 13 Jbeta primers. In the original analysis: Later, roughly 77 million unique TCR beta chains were counted in an analysis, and about 10 million of them were shared. The repertoire was sequenced with immunoSEQ multiplex PCR; TCRdb's copy has only in-frame clones and lacks some. V, J and clone size derive from that table, while D and trimming were established from the DNA sequence. Seen in this sample are over 45,000 clones; the ten most common clones hold 2% to 2.5%. The CDR3 extends over 14 amino acids. Germline-derived CDR1 and CDR2 are SEHNR and FQNEAQ (reference sequence). A word on this clone: No antigen is known for it. One end of the junction is discordant with germline, which a read error may explain.

The origin of this receptor is a woman aged 40 to 50 in good health and CMV-seronegative. Sequencing was carried out using PBMCs. The chain uses TRBV7-9 and TRBJ1-1, with D possibly TRBD1 on 6 matching bases. The CDR3 coding sequence is TGTGCCAGCAGCTTGGGACAAGAGAACACTGAAGATTTCTTT. Translating gives CASSLGQENTEDFF.